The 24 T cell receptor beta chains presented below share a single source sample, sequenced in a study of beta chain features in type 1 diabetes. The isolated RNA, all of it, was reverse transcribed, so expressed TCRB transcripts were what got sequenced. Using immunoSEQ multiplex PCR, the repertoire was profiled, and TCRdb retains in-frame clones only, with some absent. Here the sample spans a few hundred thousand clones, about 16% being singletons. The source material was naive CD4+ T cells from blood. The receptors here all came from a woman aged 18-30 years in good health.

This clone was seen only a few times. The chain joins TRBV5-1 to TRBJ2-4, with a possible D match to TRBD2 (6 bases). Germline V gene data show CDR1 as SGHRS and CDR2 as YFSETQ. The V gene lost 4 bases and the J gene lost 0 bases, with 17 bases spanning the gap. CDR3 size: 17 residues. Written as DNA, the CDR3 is TGCGCCAGCAGCCCGCCCACAGCGGGTTTAGCCAAAAACATTCAGTACTTC. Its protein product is CASSPPTAGLAKNIQYF.

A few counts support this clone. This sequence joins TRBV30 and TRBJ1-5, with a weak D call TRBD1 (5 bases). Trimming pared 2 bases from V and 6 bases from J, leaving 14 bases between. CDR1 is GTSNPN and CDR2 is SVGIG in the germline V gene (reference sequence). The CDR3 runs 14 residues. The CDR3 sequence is CAWSPDIGGQPQHF. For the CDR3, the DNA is TGTGCCTGGAGTCCGGACATCGGTGGTCAGCCCCAGCATTTT.

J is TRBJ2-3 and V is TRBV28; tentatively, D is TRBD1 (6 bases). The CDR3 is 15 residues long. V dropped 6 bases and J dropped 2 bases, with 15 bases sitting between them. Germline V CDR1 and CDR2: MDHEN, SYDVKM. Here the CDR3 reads CASSPDRRYTDTQYF. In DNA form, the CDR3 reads TGTGCCAGCAGCCCTGACAGGAGATACACAGATACGCAGTATTTT.

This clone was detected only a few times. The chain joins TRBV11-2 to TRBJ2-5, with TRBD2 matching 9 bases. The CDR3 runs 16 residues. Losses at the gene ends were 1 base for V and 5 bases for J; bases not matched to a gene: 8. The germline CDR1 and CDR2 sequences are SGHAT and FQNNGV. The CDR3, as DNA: TGTGCCAGCAGCTTAGTGCCGCGGGAGGGGAGGGAGACCCAGTACTTC. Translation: CASSLVPREGRETQYF.

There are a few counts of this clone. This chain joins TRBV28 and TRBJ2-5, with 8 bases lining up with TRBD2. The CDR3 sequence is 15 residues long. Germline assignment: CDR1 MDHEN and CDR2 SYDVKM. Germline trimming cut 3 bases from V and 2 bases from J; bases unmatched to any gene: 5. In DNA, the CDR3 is TGTGCCAGCAGTTTTCGGGGGGGGCGGCAAGAGACCCAGTACTTC. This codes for CASSFRGGRQETQYF.

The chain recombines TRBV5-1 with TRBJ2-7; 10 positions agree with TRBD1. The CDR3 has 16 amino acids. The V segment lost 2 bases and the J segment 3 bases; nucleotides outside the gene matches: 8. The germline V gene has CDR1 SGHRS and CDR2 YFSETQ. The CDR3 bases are TGCGCCAGCAGCTTTCAGCGACAGGGGGCACACTACGAGCAGTACTTC. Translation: CASSFQRQGAHYEQYF.

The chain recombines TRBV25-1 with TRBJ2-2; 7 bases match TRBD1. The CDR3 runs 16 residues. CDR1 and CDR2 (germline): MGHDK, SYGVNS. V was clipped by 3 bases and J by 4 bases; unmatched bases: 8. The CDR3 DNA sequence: TGTGCCAGCAGTGACACCGGGACAGCCTTCACCGGGGAGCTGTTTTTT. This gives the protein CASSDTGTAFTGELFF.

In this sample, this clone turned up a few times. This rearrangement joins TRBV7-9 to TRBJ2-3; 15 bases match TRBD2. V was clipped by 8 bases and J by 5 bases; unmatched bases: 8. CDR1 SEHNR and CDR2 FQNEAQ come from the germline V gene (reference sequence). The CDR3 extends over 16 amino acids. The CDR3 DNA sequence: TGTGCCAGCGGAGGACTAGCGGGAGGGCCGGAAGATACGCAGTATTTT. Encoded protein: CASGGLAGGPEDTQYF.

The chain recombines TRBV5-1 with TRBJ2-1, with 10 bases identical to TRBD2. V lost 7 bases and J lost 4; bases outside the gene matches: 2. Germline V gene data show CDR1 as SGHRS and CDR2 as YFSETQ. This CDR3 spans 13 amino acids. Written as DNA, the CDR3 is TGCGCCAGCGGGACTAGCGAATACAATGAGCAGTTCTTC. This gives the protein CASGTSEYNEQFF.

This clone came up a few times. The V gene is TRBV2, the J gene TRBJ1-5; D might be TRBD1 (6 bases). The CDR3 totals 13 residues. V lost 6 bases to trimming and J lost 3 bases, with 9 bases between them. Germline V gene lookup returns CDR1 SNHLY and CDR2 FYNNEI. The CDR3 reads CASRTGYNQPQHF. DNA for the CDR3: TGTGCCAGCAGGACAGGTTACAATCAGCCCCAGCATTTT.

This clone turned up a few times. The chain's CDR3 is CASSFLAGISTDTQYF. In DNA form, the CDR3 reads TGTGCCAGCAGCTTCCTAGCGGGGATTAGCACAGATACGCAGTATTTT. This chain joins TRBV5-4 and TRBJ2-3; 9 nucleotides align to TRBD2. Per germline, CDR1 SGHNT and CDR2 YYREEE (reference sequence). After removal of 2 bases from V and 0 bases from J, the junction contained 4 bases not matched to a gene. The CDR3 runs 16 residues.

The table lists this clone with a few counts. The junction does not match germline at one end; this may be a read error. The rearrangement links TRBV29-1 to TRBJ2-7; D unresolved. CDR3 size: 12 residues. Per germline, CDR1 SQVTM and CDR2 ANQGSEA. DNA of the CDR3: TGCAGCGTCGAAGGGCACTGGAGCGAGCAGTACTTC. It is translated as CSVEGHWSEQYF.

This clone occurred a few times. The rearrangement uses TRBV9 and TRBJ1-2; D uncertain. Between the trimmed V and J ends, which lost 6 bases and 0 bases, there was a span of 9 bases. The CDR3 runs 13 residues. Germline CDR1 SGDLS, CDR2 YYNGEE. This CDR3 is CASNPGTNYGYTF. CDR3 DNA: TGTGCCAGCAACCCGGGGACTAACTATGGCTACACCTTC.

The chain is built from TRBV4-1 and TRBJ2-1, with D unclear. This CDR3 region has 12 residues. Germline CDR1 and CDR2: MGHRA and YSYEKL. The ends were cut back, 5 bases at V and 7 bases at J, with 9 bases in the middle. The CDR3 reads CASSGHLNEQFF. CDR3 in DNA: TGCGCCAGCAGCGGGCACCTTAATGAGCAGTTCTTC.

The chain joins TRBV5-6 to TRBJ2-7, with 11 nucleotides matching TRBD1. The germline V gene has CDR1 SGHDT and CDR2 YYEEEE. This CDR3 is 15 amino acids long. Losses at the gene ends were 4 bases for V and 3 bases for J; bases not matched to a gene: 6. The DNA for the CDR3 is TGTGCCAGCAGCCTACGGACAGGGGGCGGCTACGAGCAGTACTTC. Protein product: CASSLRTGGGYEQYF.

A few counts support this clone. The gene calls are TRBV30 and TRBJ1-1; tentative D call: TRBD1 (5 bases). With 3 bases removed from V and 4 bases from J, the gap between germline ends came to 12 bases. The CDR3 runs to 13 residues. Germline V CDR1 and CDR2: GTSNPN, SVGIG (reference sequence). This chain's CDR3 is CAWSAGSVTEAFF. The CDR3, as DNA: TGTGCCTGGAGCGCAGGGTCCGTCACTGAAGCTTTCTTT.

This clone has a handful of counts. The CDR3 DNA follows: TGTGCCAGCTCACCCCTGGGACAGCTTAACACTGAAGCTTTCTTT. Amino acid sequence: CASSPLGQLNTEAFF. The V call is TRBV18, the J call TRBJ1-1; 7 bases are shared with TRBD1. Losses at the gene ends were 3 bases for V and 2 bases for J; bases not matched to a gene: 6. The CDR3 is made up of 15 amino acids. Per the germline V gene, CDR1 is KGHSH and CDR2 is LQKENI.

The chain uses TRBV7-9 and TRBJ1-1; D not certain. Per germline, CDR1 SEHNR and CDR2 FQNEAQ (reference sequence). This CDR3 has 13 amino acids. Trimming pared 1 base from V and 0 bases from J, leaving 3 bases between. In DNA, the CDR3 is TGTGCCAGCAGCTTAGTAGTGAACACTGAAGCTTTCTTT. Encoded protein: CASSLVVNTEAFF.

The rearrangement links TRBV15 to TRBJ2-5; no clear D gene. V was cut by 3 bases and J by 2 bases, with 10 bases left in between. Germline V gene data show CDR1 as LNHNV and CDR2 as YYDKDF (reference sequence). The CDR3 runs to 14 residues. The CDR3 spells CATSSYARQETQYF. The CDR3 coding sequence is TGTGCCACCAGCAGCTACGCTCGTCAAGAGACCCAGTACTTC.

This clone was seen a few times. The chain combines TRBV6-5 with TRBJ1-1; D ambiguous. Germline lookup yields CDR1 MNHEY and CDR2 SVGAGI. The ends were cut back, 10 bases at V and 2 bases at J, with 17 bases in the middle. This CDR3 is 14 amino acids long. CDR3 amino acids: CATLNRGSNTEAFF. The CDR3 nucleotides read TGTGCCACCCTAAACCGGGGATCTAACACTGAAGCTTTCTTT.

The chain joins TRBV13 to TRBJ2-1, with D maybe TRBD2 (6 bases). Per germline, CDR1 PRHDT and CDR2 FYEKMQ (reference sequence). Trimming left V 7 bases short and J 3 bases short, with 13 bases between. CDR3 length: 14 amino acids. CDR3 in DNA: TGTGCCAGCATCTTGGCAGCGGGCTACAATGAGCAGTTCTTC. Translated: CASILAAGYNEQFF. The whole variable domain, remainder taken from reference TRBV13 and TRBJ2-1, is AAGVIQSPRHLIKEKRETATLKCYPIPRHDTVYWYQQGPGQDPQFLISFYEKMQSDKGSIPDRFSAQQFSDYHSELNMSSLELGDSALYFCASILAAGYNEQFFGPGTRLTVL.

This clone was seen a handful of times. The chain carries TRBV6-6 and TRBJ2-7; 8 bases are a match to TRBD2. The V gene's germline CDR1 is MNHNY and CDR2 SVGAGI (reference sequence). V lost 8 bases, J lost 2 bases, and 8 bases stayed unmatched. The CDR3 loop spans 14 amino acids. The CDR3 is CASSREGPTYEQYF. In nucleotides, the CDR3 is TGTGCCAGCTCCCGGGAGGGCCCCACCTACGAGCAGTACTTC.

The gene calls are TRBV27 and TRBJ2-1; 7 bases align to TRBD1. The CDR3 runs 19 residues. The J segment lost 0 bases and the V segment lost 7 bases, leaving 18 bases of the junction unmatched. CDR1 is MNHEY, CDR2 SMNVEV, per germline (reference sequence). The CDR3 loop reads CASTIFGAGGIGSYNEQFF. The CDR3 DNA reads TGTGCCAGCACTATTTTCGGGGCAGGGGGAATAGGCTCCTACAATGAGCAGTTCTTC.

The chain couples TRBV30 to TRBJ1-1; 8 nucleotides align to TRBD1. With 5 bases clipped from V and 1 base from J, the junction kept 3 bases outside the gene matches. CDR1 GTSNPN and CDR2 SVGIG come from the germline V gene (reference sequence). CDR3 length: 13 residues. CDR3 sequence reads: CAWGTGANTEAFF. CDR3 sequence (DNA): TGTGCCTGGGGGACAGGTGCGAACACTGAAGCTTTCTTT. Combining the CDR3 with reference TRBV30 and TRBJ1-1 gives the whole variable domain SQTIHQWPATLVQPVGSPLSLECTVEGTSNPNLYWYRQAAGRGLQLLFYSVGIGQISSEVPQNLSASRPQDRQFILSSKKLLLSDSGFYLCAWGTGANTEAFFGQGTRLTVV.